This TCR beta chain derives from a study of blood T cell repertoires in COVID-19. Germline loops: CDR1 GTSNPN, CDR2 SVGIG (reference sequence). CDR3 length: 13 amino acids. Participant age was roughly 18 to 95 years, and participants resided in fewer than 30 US areas. Per the original methods: Estimates of nucleated cell counts were drawn from the amplification of reference gene primers. Libraries were prepared by immunoSEQ multiplex PCR; TCRdb keeps only in-frame clonotypes and omits some of them. D and trimming were read from the DNA, whereas the V and J calls and clone size are those reported in that table. The table includes about 200,000 clones, more than 75% detected once.

The receptor comes from a man in his forties with acute COVID-19. Sequencing was done on a sample of PBMCs or T cells enriched from blood (not recorded which). V usage is TRBV30 and J usage is TRBJ2-5, with 9 bases aligning to TRBD2. The CDR3 nucleotides are TGTGCAAGCGGGAGGCTTAACCAAGAGACCCAGTACTTC. Amino acid sequence: CASGRLNQETQYF.